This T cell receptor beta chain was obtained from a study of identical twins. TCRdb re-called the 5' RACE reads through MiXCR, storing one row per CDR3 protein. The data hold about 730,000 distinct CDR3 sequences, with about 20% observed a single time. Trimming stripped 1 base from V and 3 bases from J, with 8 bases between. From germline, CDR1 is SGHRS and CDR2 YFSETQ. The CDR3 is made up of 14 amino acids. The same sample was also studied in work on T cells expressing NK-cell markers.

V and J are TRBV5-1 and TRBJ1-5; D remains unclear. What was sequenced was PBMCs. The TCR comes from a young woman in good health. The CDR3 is CASSLSGANQPQHF. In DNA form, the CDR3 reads TGCGCCAGCAGCTTGAGTGGAGCCAATCAGCCCCAGCATTTT. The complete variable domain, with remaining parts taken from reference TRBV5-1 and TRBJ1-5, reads KAGVTQTPRYLIKTRGQQVTLSCSPISGHRSVSWYQQTPGQGLQFLFEYFSETQRNKGNFPGRFSGRQFSNSRSEMNVSTLELGDSALYLCASSLSGANQPQHFGDGTRLSIL.